Given below is one T cell receptor beta chain in context. What it binds is unknown. The data derive from a study of shared clonotypes between healthy human individuals. Looking at the study overall: Donor ages ranged 18 to 49 years: two women, a few men. Whole-study findings and limits: Measured sharing among donors was expected to vary with sequencing depth. As a rule, naive subsets had a larger estimated richness than memory subsets.

J gave up 1 base and V 7 bases, and 7 bases lay outside the gene matches. Per the germline V gene, CDR1 is MNHNY and CDR2 is SVGAGI (reference sequence). The CDR3 length is 15 residues. Generated by immunoSEQ multiplex PCR, the TCRdb table keeps only in-frame clones and is missing some. The top ten clones hold over 0.12% of a sample with 2 million to 3 million clones, more than 80% of them seen once. The TCR was taken from a man younger than 35 in good health. The chain links TRBV6-6 to TRBJ1-1, with 9 bases fitting TRBD1. Material for sequencing was naive CD4+ T cells sorted from blood. As for subset: CD45RA+ positively selected. CDR3 coding DNA: TGTGCCAGCATTCCACCGGGACAGGGGAACACTGAAGCTTTCTTT. It encodes CASIPPGQGNTEAFF.